This T cell receptor (beta chain) was documented in a study of blood T cell repertoires in COVID-19. Study as a whole: Donors in the United States, Italy and Spain gave samples during acute or convalescent COVID-19.

Original methodology: Estimated nucleated cell counts came from reference gene primer amplification. Repertoires were generated with immunoSEQ multiplex PCR, while TCRdb's copy carries only in-frame clones and drops some. The V and J calls and clone size are taken from that table; D and trimming were inferred from the DNA. The sample records approximately 140,000 clones, 75% to 90% being singletons. With 4 bases removed from V and 4 bases from J, the gap between germline ends came to 14 bases. The CDR3 consists of 14 residues. Germline V gene data show CDR1 as SQVTM and CDR2 as ANQGSEA. For this clone: The sample holds other DNA sequences that translate to the same CDR3.

The TCR comes from a man at least 80 years old with acute or convalescent COVID-19. This chain joins TRBV29-1 and TRBJ1-5; possibly TRBD1 for D (6 bases). Sequencing was performed on peripheral blood. The CDR3 is CSVATGTSNQPQHF. CDR3 nucleotide sequence: TGCAGCGTTGCTACCGGGACATCTAATCAGCCCCAGCATTTT.